This T cell receptor (beta chain) originates from a study of beta chain features in type 1 diabetes. Study-wide context: All samples together contributed 100 million to 120 million sorted cells for examination.

With respect to this clone: As yet, its antigen is unknown.

Study conclusions and caveats: PCR might favor shorter templates, but any such skew would affect patients and controls equally. Sampled from patients, naive, central memory and Treg TCRB repertoires appeared more similar than those sampled from healthy donors.

This CDR3 is 15 amino acids long. Germline CDR1 reads SGHDT; CDR2 reads YYEEEE. Trimming stripped 4 bases from V and 3 bases from J, with 16 bases between. Sequencing targeted expressed TCRB transcripts, as all isolated RNA had been reverse transcribed. Assay used: immunoSEQ multiplex PCR; TCRdb lists only in-frame clones, some missing. The table records some 44,000 clones, just over 50% of them present only once. The origin of this receptor is a woman aged 18-29 years in good health. Specimen: Tregs from blood. The gene calls are TRBV5-6 and TRBJ1-1, with a possible D match to TRBD1 (5 bases). The CDR3 nucleotides are TGTGCCAGCAGCGAATCAGGGTCTAGGGACACTGAAGCTTTCTTT. Translating it yields CASSESGSRDTEAFF.